These 25 T cell receptor beta chains share one sample of origin, sequenced in a study of response to subunit inactivated influenza vaccine. TCRdb independently ran MiXCR on the RT-PCR reads; one entry per CDR3 protein. The table lists 540,000 or so distinct CDR3 sequences, 13% of them singletons. The material sequenced was PBMCs from blood, taken roughly 46 days after vaccination. These receptors were taken from a man in his forties or fifties who received an inactivated influenza vaccine.

The chain uses TRBV11-2 and TRBJ1-2; weak D call: TRBD1 (6 bases). From germline, CDR1 is SGHAT and CDR2 FQNNGV. Trimming left V 2 bases short and J 7 bases short, with 8 bases between. This CDR3 is 12 amino acids long. The CDR3 DNA is TGTGCCAGCAGCTTAACAGGGTCTGGCTACACCTTC. Residues: CASSLTGSGYTF.

The chain recombines TRBV7-9 with TRBJ2-2; tentative D call: TRBD2 (5 bases). The CDR3 totals 15 residues. The V and J ends lost 1 base and 2 bases respectively, with 8 bases between them. The germline V gene has CDR1 SEHNR and CDR2 FQNEAQ (reference sequence). The CDR3 sequence: CASSLGGVNTGELFF. CDR3 nucleotide sequence: TGTGCCAGCAGCTTAGGGGGAGTAAACACCGGGGAGCTGTTTTTT.

For this clonotype: One end of the junction is discordant with germline, which a read error may explain. CDR3 nucleotide sequence: TGCTGTGCTAGAGATTTCCAGACCACTGCTTCAGATACGCAGTATTTT. Protein: CCARDFQTTASDTQYF. The rearrangement uses TRBV20-1 and TRBJ2-3; D is uncertain. Germline V gives CDR1 DFQATT, CDR2 SNEGSKA (reference sequence). The CDR3 contains 16 residues.

The chain joins TRBV7-2 to TRBJ2-5; D ambiguous. Germline CDR1 is SGHTA and CDR2 is FQGNSA. The ends were cut back, 1 base at V and 5 bases at J, with 17 bases in the middle. The CDR3 runs to 16 residues. The CDR3 is CASSLGAIRHGETQYF. In nucleotides, the CDR3 is TGTGCCAGCAGCTTAGGGGCAATCCGACATGGGGAGACCCAGTACTTC.

This chain uses TRBV29-1 with TRBJ2-4; 12 positions agree with TRBD2. Germline assignment: CDR1 SQVTM and CDR2 ANQGSEA. CDR3 length: 14 residues. V dropped 3 bases and J dropped 7; count of bases not matched to a gene: 4. The CDR3: CSVDLLAGGNIQYF. The CDR3, as DNA: TGCAGCGTTGATTTACTAGCGGGGGGCAACATTCAGTACTTC. Variable domain in full (rest from reference TRBV29-1 and TRBJ2-4): SAVISQKPSRDICQRGTSLTIQCQVDSQVTMMFWYRQQPGQSLTLIATANQGSEATYESGFVIDKFPISRPNLTFSTLTVSNMSPEDSSIYLCSVDLLAGGNIQYFGAGTRLSVL.

The chain carries TRBV27 and TRBJ1-5; 7 bases map to TRBD1. Germline V CDR1 and CDR2: MNHEY, SMNVEV (reference sequence). J lost 6 bases, V lost 3 bases, and 8 bases had no gene match. This CDR3 has 15 residues. The DNA for the CDR3 is TGTGCCAGCAGTTTCAGGGGGGGCCCTGGTCAGCCCCAGCATTTT. Encoded protein: CASSFRGGPGQPQHF.

This clonotype turned up a few times. This CDR3 reads CASSKGQGAGANEQFF. The CDR3 DNA reads as TGCGCCAGCAGCAAAGGACAGGGGGCGGGGGCCAATGAGCAGTTCTTC. V is TRBV5-1 and J is TRBJ2-1; TRBD1 aligns across 11 bases. From germline, CDR1 is SGHRS and CDR2 YFSETQ. The CDR3 runs to 16 residues. V gave up 4 bases and J gave up 6 bases; unmatched junction bases: 9. Supplemented by reference TRBV5-1 and TRBJ2-1, the full variable domain reads KAGVTQTPRYLIKTRGQQVTLSCSPISGHRSVSWYQQTPGQGLQFLFEYFSETQRNKGNFPGRFSGRQFSNSRSEMNVSTLELGDSALYLCASSKGQGAGANEQFFGPGTRLTVL.

This clonotype came up many times. The genes are TRBV20-1 and TRBJ1-5, with a possible D match to TRBD1 (5 bases). Trimming cost V 3 bases and J 3 bases, with 9 bases left between them. There are 13 residues in the CDR3. In germline, CDR1 is DFQATT, CDR2 SNEGSKA (reference sequence). The CDR3 here is CSARNRLNQPQHF. The CDR3 DNA reads TGCAGTGCTAGGAACAGGCTCAATCAGCCCCAGCATTTT.

The table lists this clonotype with many counts. This chain links TRBV12-3 or TRBV12-4 with TRBJ1-1; D is ambiguous. This CDR3 comprises 13 residues. Trimming pared 6 bases from V and 2 bases from J, leaving 10 bases between. The CDR3 region has the DNA TGTGCCAGCAGCACCTTGGGAAACACTGAAGCTTTCTTT. It codes for CASSTLGNTEAFF.

This clonotype was observed a few times. This chain joins TRBV3-1 and TRBJ1-2; no clear D gene. This CDR3 comprises 12 residues. The V and J ends lost 1 base and 8 bases respectively, with 8 bases between them. CDR1 and CDR2 (germline): LGHDT, YNNKEL (reference sequence). This CDR3 reads CASSQADLGYTF. As DNA, the CDR3 is TGTGCCAGCAGCCAAGCTGACCTGGGCTACACCTTC.

This chain links TRBV7-2 with TRBJ2-7; 9 nucleotides line up with TRBD2. V shed 5 bases, J shed 0 bases, and the junction held 11 bases outside the gene matches. The CDR3 is 17 amino acids. Germline CDR1 and CDR2: SGHTA and FQGNSA. CDR3 loop: CASSQYLSSGASYEQYF. The CDR3 bases are TGTGCCAGCAGCCAATATTTATCTAGCGGGGCCTCCTACGAGCAGTACTTC.

This chain links TRBV9 with TRBJ2-5; tentatively, D is TRBD2 (6 bases). CDR3 size: 14 residues. Germline V gene sequence: CDR1 SGDLS, CDR2 YYNGEE. Trimming cost V 6 bases and J 5 bases, with 17 bases left between them. The CDR3 DNA sequence: TGTGCCAGCATGAATCCGGCGGAGGGGGAGACCCAGTACTTC. Residues: CASMNPAEGETQYF.

This clonotype was recorded many times. The chain couples TRBV6-2 or TRBV6-3 to TRBJ1-4; TRBD1 aligns across 7 bases. Per the germline V gene, CDR1 is MNHEY and CDR2 is SVGEGT. The CDR3 runs to 15 residues. V trimming: 6 bases; J trimming: 0 bases; junction bases outside the gene matches: 4. CDR3 DNA: TGTGCCAGCAGCAGGGACAGCGCAACTAATGAAAAACTGTTTTTT. This codes for CASSRDSATNEKLFF.

Ten or more counts support this clonotype. CDR3 coding DNA: TGCAGCGTTGAAGTAGCGGGAGTTGAGCAGTTCTTC. Amino acid sequence: CSVEVAGVEQFF. The J gene is TRBJ2-1, the V gene TRBV29-1; 9 nucleotides line up with TRBD2. Germline CDR1 is SQVTM and CDR2 is ANQGSEA. This CDR3 is built from 12 residues. Trimming took 1 base from V and 9 from J; bases not matched to a gene: 1.

This clonotype has only a few counts. V gene TRBV6-2 or TRBV6-3 combines with J gene TRBJ2-6; 10 nucleotides line up with TRBD1. Germline V gene lookup returns CDR1 MNHEY and CDR2 SVGEGT. CDR3 length equals 21 residues. The ends lost 6 bases at V and 2 bases at J; junction bases unmatched: 19. CDR3 nucleotides: TGTGCCAGCAGGTACCCGGGGGGGACAGGGGAGATGTTAGCTGGGGCCAACGTCCTGACTTTC. Its translation: CASRYPGGTGEMLAGANVLTF.

The chain uses TRBV5-1 and TRBJ1-1, with 7 bases identical to TRBD1. Per the germline V gene, CDR1 is SGHRS and CDR2 is YFSETQ. The V gene end was trimmed by 3 bases and the J gene end by 5 bases; junction bases not matched to a gene: 7. CDR3 size: 14 residues. CDR3 nucleotide sequence: TGCGCCAGCAGCTCAGGAGGGACAGCGACTGAAGCTTTCTTT. It is translated as CASSSGGTATEAFF.

This clonotype was seen ten or more times. The V and J genes are TRBV6-1 and TRBJ1-2; D is perhaps TRBD1 (5 bases). The germline V gene encodes CDR1 MNHNS and CDR2 SASEGT. V was trimmed by 4 bases and J by 4 bases, leaving 10 bases between them. This CDR3 comprises 13 residues. The CDR3 sequence: CASSATGGYGYTF. As DNA, the CDR3 is TGTGCCAGCAGTGCCACAGGTGGCTATGGCTACACCTTC.

The CDR3 loop reads CASSYTTSGSAPYEQFF. CDR3 nucleotide sequence: TGTGCCAGCAGTTACACAACTAGCGGGAGCGCCCCATACGAGCAGTTCTTC. The J gene is TRBJ2-1, the V gene TRBV6-5; 11 nucleotides agree with TRBD2. Losses at the gene ends were 2 bases for V and 10 bases for J; bases not matched to a gene: 13. The CDR3 is 17 residues long. Per the germline V gene, CDR1 is MNHEY and CDR2 is SVGAGI.

The rearrangement uses TRBV20-1 and TRBJ2-3; 10 bases agree with TRBD2. The CDR3 spans 14 residues. The J segment lost 8 bases and the V segment lost 3 bases, leaving 8 bases of the junction unmatched. Per the germline V gene, CDR1 is DFQATT and CDR2 is SNEGSKA (reference sequence). The CDR3 spells CSASTSGIRGTQYF. CDR3 sequence (DNA): TGCAGTGCTAGTACTAGCGGGATTCGGGGTACGCAGTATTTT.

The chain recombines TRBV20-1 with TRBJ2-3; 15 bases fit TRBD2. Germline CDR1 and CDR2: DFQATT and SNEGSKA (reference sequence). The trim removed 1 base at V and 6 bases at J, leaving 8 bases unmatched. The CDR3 sequence is 17 residues long. CDR3 nucleotides: TGCAGTGCTAGAGGGACTAGCGGGAGGGCCCGGGTTGATACGCAGTATTTT. Translation: CSARGTSGRARVDTQYF.

The V call is TRBV7-9, the J call TRBJ2-1; D is unresolved. V was shortened by 5 bases and J by 9 bases, with 17 bases between the two germline ends. CDR1 is SEHNR and CDR2 is FQNEAQ in the germline V gene (reference sequence). This CDR3 is 14 amino acids long. In DNA, the CDR3 is TGTGCCAGCAGCAATCCGAGGCTAGTCGGTGAGCAGTTCTTC. Translated, it gives CASSNPRLVGEQFF.

In the case of this clonotype: At one boundary the junction diverges from the germline segment, which might be a read error. The V call is TRBV7-2, the J call TRBJ2-1, with TRBD2 as a possible D gene (5 bases). Germline V gives CDR1 SGHTA, CDR2 FQGNSA. The CDR3 has 13 residues. The CDR3 loop reads CASSLIGLAGEIF. CDR3 sequence (DNA): TGTGCCAGCAGCTTGATCGGGCTAGCTGGTGAGATATTC.

This sequence joins TRBV5-5 and TRBJ1-3; the D gene is possibly TRBD1 (5 bases). The V end was cut by 6 bases, the J end by 2 bases, with 15 bases between. The CDR3 consists of 15 residues. The germline V gene has CDR1 SGHKS and CDR2 YYEKEE (reference sequence). The DNA for the CDR3 is TGTGCCAGCACCGGGGACCGCGCAGCTGGAAACACCATATATTTT. Encoded protein: CASTGDRAAGNTIYF.

The chain recombines TRBV13 with TRBJ2-4; 7 nucleotides match TRBD2. J gave up 4 bases and V 2 bases, and 2 bases lay outside the gene matches. CDR1 PRHDT and CDR2 FYEKMQ come from the germline V gene (reference sequence). The CDR3 is 14 amino acids. CDR3 amino acids: CASSLQGGKNIQYF. CDR3 sequence (DNA): TGTGCCAGCAGCTTACAGGGAGGGAAAAACATTCAGTACTTC.

This chain connects TRBV2 to TRBJ2-2, with 15 bases matching TRBD2. With 6 bases clipped from V and 4 bases from J, the junction kept 3 bases outside the gene matches. CDR3 length: 16 amino acids. Per germline, CDR1 SNHLY and CDR2 FYNNEI. CDR3 in amino acids: CASRGTSGRPTGELFF. CDR3 nucleotide sequence: TGTGCCAGCAGGGGGACTAGCGGGAGGCCCACCGGGGAGCTGTTTTTT.